This TCR beta chain emerged from a study of T cells in tumors after PD-1 blockade. Method: immunoSEQ multiplex PCR; TCRdb's copy keeps in-frame clones and lacks some. This sample has around 4,900 clones, with about three fifths found just once. Regarding the study as a whole: After therapy, most expanded exhausted CD8+ clones were absent pre-treatment, suggesting clonal replacement. Blood contained about 43% of the tumor's TCR clonotypes.

Trimming removed 8 bases from V and 0 bases from J; junction bases left unmatched: 6. Germline CDR1 is LNHDA and CDR2 is SQIVND (reference sequence). The CDR3 sequence is 15 residues long. This clone showed up just a few times. Its cognate antigen is unknown. The rearrangement links TRBV19 to TRBJ2-2; 7 bases match TRBD1. The sequences come from tumor tissue, collected after anti-PD-1 treatment. This TCR was recovered from a human donor with basal cell carcinoma. Here the CDR3 reads CASSLGQSNTGELFF. The CDR3 nucleotides are TGTGCCAGTTCCTTGGGACAGTCGAACACCGGGGAGCTGTTTTTT.